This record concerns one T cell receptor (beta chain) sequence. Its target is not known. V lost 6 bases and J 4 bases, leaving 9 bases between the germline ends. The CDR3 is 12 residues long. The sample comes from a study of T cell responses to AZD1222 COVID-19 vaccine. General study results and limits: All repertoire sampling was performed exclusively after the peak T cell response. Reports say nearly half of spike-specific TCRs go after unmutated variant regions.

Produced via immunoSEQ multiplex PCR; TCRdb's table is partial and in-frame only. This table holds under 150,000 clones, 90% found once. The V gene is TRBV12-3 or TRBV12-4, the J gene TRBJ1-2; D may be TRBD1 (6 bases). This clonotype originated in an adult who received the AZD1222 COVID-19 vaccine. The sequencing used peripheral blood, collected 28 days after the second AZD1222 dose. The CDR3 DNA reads TGTGCCAGCAGACAGGGATCCTATGGCTACACCTTC. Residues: CASRQGSYGYTF.